A single sample gave rise to the 12 T cell receptor beta chains below, sequenced in a study of HIV-infected patients and healthy controls. About 480 ng RNA was reverse transcribed with alpha and beta constant-region primers. Using multiplexing indices, alpha and beta chain libraries were generated apart by chain-specific third strand synthesis. TCRdb analysed the 5' RACE reads with MiXCR anew, one entry per CDR3 protein. The repertoire includes over 9,000 distinct CDR3 sequences, approximately 7.9% of them detected once, and about 31% sits in the top ten. No cell fractionation was done, so the repertoire covers all unsorted peripheral blood T cells. The source was blood, collected before antiretroviral therapy. The receptor source for this set is an adult with HIV infection. The donor label of this sample is uncertain.

V gene TRBV19 combines with J gene TRBJ1-5; D unclear. This CDR3 is 13 amino acids long. V dropped 3 bases and J dropped 9 bases, with 12 bases sitting between them. Germline assignment: CDR1 LNHDA and CDR2 SQIVND (reference sequence). This CDR3 reads CASSIINDSPQHF. The CDR3 nucleotides are TGTGCCAGTAGTATTATTAACGATTCGCCCCAGCATTTT. Using reference TRBV19 and TRBJ1-5 for the parts outside the CDR3, the full variable domain is DGGITQSPKYLFRKEGQNVTLSCEQNLNHDAMYWYRQDPGQGLRLIYYSQIVNDFQKGDIAEGYSVSREKKESFPLTVTSAQKNPTAFYLCASSIINDSPQHFGDGTRLSIL.

Of note for this clonotype: This may arise from a read error, as a much more abundant clone is one base away. Since no conserved phenylalanine or tryptophan closes the CDR3, a read error is the likely cause. It is unclear where the CDR3 begins or ends on the DNA, so no DNA is shown, and the CDR3 is as TCRdb lists it. This sequence joins TRBV21-1 and TRBJ2-5; TRBD1 was called by the table and not checked on the DNA. TRBV21-1 is described as a pseudogene. The CDR3 totals 10 residues, both ends included. CDR3 sequence reads: CAQGGETQYY.

This clonotype is classed as medium-sized (0.01 to 0.1%). V usage is TRBV14 and J usage is TRBJ2-4; no clear D gene. The CDR3 contains 11 residues. The germline V gene has CDR1 SGHDN and CDR2 FVKESK. V lost 1 base and J 9 bases, leaving 4 bases between the germline ends. CDR3 sequence reads: CASSQGGIQYF. The CDR3 DNA reads TGTGCCAGCAGCCAAGGGGGCATTCAGTACTTC.

The V call is TRBV2, the J call TRBJ2-3; TRBD1 aligns across 9 bases. This CDR3 comprises 15 residues. The V gene end was trimmed by 8 bases and the J gene end by 2 bases; junction bases not matched to a gene: 8. Germline values: CDR1 SNHLY, CDR2 FYNNEI. Here the CDR3 reads CASGSGQGDTDTQYF. In nucleotides, the CDR3 is TGTGCCAGCGGGTCGGGACAGGGAGACACAGATACGCAGTATTTT.

This clonotype showed up many times. V is TRBV19 and J is TRBJ1-5; a weak D match, TRBD1 (6 bases). The V end lost 5 bases, the J end lost 2 bases, and 10 bases lay between the germline ends. The CDR3 contains 14 residues. Germline V lookup: CDR1 LNHDA, CDR2 SQIVND (reference sequence). CDR3 in DNA: TGTGCCAGTAGTCACTCAGGGGGCAATCAGCCCCAGCATTTT. Translating it yields CASSHSGGNQPQHF.

The table lists this clonotype with a few counts. The V gene is TRBV5-5, the J gene TRBJ2-1; no firm D call. CDR3 size: 15 residues. Germline loops: CDR1 SGHKS, CDR2 YYEKEE (reference sequence). V gave up 2 bases and J gave up 2 bases, with 11 bases separating them. The CDR3 sequence is CASSFSVTPYNEQFF. The CDR3 coding sequence is TGTGCCAGCAGCTTCTCAGTAACGCCCTACAATGAGCAGTTCTTC.

This clonotype was seen at least ten times. V gene TRBV15 combines with J gene TRBJ2-1, with TRBD2 identical over 14 bases. Germline CDR1 is LNHNV and CDR2 is YYDKDF (reference sequence). The J segment lost 6 bases and the V segment lost 6 bases, leaving 4 bases of the junction unmatched. This CDR3 has 15 residues. The DNA for the CDR3 is TGTGCCACCAGACTGGGGACTAGCGGGGGCAATGAGCAGTTCTTC. Amino acids: CATRLGTSGGNEQFF. The whole variable domain, filled in from reference TRBV15 and TRBJ2-1, reads DAMVIQNPRYQVTQFGKPVTLSCSQTLNHNVMYWYQQKSSQAPKLLFHYYDKDFNNEADTPDNFQSRRPNTSFCFLDIRSPGLGDTAMYLCATRLGTSGGNEQFFGPGTRLTVL.

This clonotype was detected many times. The J gene is TRBJ2-5, the V gene TRBV7-2; 10 bases line up with TRBD2. The CDR3 loop spans 16 amino acids. Germline V CDR1 and CDR2: SGHTA, FQGNSA. With V trimmed by 5 bases and J by 1 base, 7 bases remained unmatched. The DNA of the CDR3 is TGTGCCAGCAGCCAAGGACTAGCGGTCCTCCAAGAGACCCAGTACTTC. Its protein is CASSQGLAVLQETQYF.

This clonotype has at least ten counts. This chain links TRBV6-5 with TRBJ2-1; D might be TRBD1 (5 bases). The CDR3 runs 15 residues. V lost 7 bases and J lost 5, with 18 bases in between. The V gene's germline CDR1 is MNHEY and CDR2 SVGAGI. CDR3 nucleotides: TGTGCCAGCACCGTGGGAAGGGGCCCCAACAATGAGCAGTTCTTC. Its translation is CASTVGRGPNNEQFF.

Judged by abundance, this clonotype is medium-sized. The chain carries TRBV21-1 and TRBJ2-1; the table's D call TRBD2 went unverified against the DNA. TRBV21-1 is an annotated pseudogene. CDR3 length: 16 amino acids. The CDR3 sequence: CASSPLVAGPYNEQFF. CDR3 nucleotide sequence: TGTGCCAGCAGCCCCCTGGTAGCGGGACCCTACAATGAGCAGTTCTTC.

In its sample, this clonotype was seen many times. The chain employs TRBV29-1 and TRBJ2-7; 12 nucleotides agree with TRBD2. J gave up 0 bases and V 6 bases, and 9 bases lay outside the gene matches. CDR3 size: 16 residues. Germline values: CDR1 SQVTM, CDR2 ANQGSEA. CDR3 nucleotides: TGCAGCGTCAGAAAGGGACTAGCGGGCCTCTCCTACGAGCAGTACTTC. Protein product: CSVRKGLAGLSYEQYF.

The sample holds many counts of this clonotype. The chain couples TRBV28 to TRBJ1-1; D unresolved. V was pared by 6 bases and J by 4 bases, with 9 bases between. The germline gives CDR1 MDHEN, CDR2 SYDVKM. The CDR3 spans 12 residues. CDR3 coding DNA: TGTGCCAGCAGGAGGACCCTCACTGAAGCTTTCTTT. Protein product: CASRRTLTEAFF.